This T cell receptor (beta chain) was identified during a study of metastatic and nonmetastatic thyroid tumors (dated by TCRdb to between 2020 and 2021). Some background on the complete study: For patients with malignant and with benign thyroid disease, the researchers compared repertoires between peripheral blood samples and tumor or nodule tissue samples.

Comment on this clone: No cognate antigen has been identified for it. No base quality information exists; no much larger clone differs at one position.

Trimming leaves V shorter by 6 bases and J shorter by 6 bases, with the junction holding 6 bases beyond the gene matches. Reading the germline V gene gives CDR1 SGHTA and CDR2 FQGNSA. The CDR3 goes from the cysteine to the phenylalanine over 15 residues. Here the CDR3 DNA is all that survives: 45 bases in frame from base 1. No treatment had been received by any patient before thyroid surgery. The study retrospectively analysed patient clinical samples collected from about 2011 to 2018 using T-cell receptor beta sequencing. General findings and caveats noted by the study authors: TCR beta diversity was reported as significantly higher in malignant tumors than in benign nodules, in both blood and tumor samples.

Libraries were made using PCR. This sample was sequenced with an Illumina HiSeq 4000. The TCR beta-chain CDR3 region of each patient was profiled by high-throughput sequencing. The original methods were these. Drawing on CDR3 differences between clinicopathological groups, the researchers built a classifier meant to tell apart patients with distant-metastatic papillary thyroid cancer. Repertoire diversity was assessed with the Shannon index, and tumor-blood repertoire similarity with the Morisita-Horn index. Starting from the raw public reads, TCRdb applied fastp trimming at Q25, assembled clones with MiXCR and retained in-frame beta chains. TCRdb assigned the V and J calls; the authors' analysis was not used. Counted in this sample were over 10,000 clones; approximately 30% of them appeared once. 9% to 15% of the sample rests with the top ten.

The chain uses TRBV7-2 and TRBJ2-2; TRBD1 aligns with 11 central bases. The TCR comes from a female donor with papillary thyroid cancer or a benign thyroid nodule (not recorded which). Some clones in this sample may be carry-over from other donors' samples. The sequencing sample was made of tumor tissue. The CDR3 loop reads CASRRGTGGPGELFF. At the DNA level, the sequence is TGTGCCAGCAGACGGGGGACAGGGGGTCCCGGGGAGCTGTTTTTT.